This passage covers 7 T cell receptor beta chains from one sample sequenced in a study of blood T cell repertoires in COVID-19. Clones were read by immunoSEQ multiplex PCR, and TCRdb kept only the in-frame ones, dropping some. The table lists around 76,000 clones, more than 85% of them singletons, with about 0.6% in the top ten. The specimen sequenced was peripheral blood. The receptors originated from a man between 60 and 75 years old with acute or convalescent COVID-19.

V gene TRBV12-5 combines with J gene TRBJ2-7; TRBD2 matches at 10 bases. After removal of 1 base from V and 6 bases from J, the junction contained 6 bases not matched to a gene. This CDR3 has 15 amino acids. CDR1 is LGHNT and CDR2 is FRNRAP in the germline V gene. The chain's CDR3 is CASGLGAGGPFEQYF. The CDR3 DNA follows: TGTGCTAGTGGTTTGGGAGCGGGGGGGCCGTTCGAGCAGTACTTC.

The rearrangement joins TRBV24-1 to TRBJ1-2; TRBD1 is a possible D gene (6 bases). Germline CDR1 reads KGHDR; CDR2 reads SFDVKD. There are 12 residues in the CDR3. Trimming pared 9 bases from V and 8 bases from J, leaving 15 bases between. CDR3 DNA sequence: TGTGCCACCTACTCGGACAGCACCGGCTACACCTTC. Protein sequence: CATYSDSTGYTF.

The chain is built from TRBV5-6 and TRBJ2-7; 12 bases match TRBD2. CDR3 length: 18 amino acids. CDR1 is SGHDT and CDR2 is YYEEEE in the germline V gene. After removal of 2 bases from V and 3 bases from J, the junction contained 12 bases not matched to a gene. Here the CDR3 reads CASSFGLAGGPLFYEQYF. For the CDR3, the DNA is TGTGCCAGCAGCTTTGGCCTAGCGGGAGGGCCCCTCTTCTACGAGCAGTACTTC.

V gene TRBV24-1 combines with J gene TRBJ2-5, with TRBD2 matching 8 bases. Germline loops: CDR1 KGHDR, CDR2 SFDVKD. V lost 7 bases to trimming and J lost 2 bases; unmatched junction nucleotides: 5. This CDR3 is 14 amino acids long. The CDR3: CATRGSGIQETQYF. The CDR3 nucleotides are TGTGCCACCAGGGGTAGCGGGATTCAAGAGACCCAGTACTTC.

DNA of the CDR3: TGTGCCAGCAGCCAAACCCTCGTCGCCGGGTCGTATGAACACTCTGAAGCTTTCTTT. It translates to CASSQTLVAGSYEHSEAFF. J is TRBJ1-1 and V is TRBV14; D gene uncertain. The CDR3 loop spans 19 amino acids. V dropped 2 bases and J dropped 6 bases, with 28 bases sitting between them. The germline CDR1 and CDR2 sequences are SGHDN and FVKESK.

The V gene is TRBV27, the J gene TRBJ2-1; 7 nucleotides agree with TRBD2. The germline V gene has CDR1 MNHEY and CDR2 SMNVEV (reference sequence). The CDR3 contains 15 residues. V lost 6 bases, J lost 16 bases, and 21 bases stayed unmatched. CDR3 amino acids: CASRLTTLSGVPLFF. CDR3 DNA sequence: TGTGCCAGCAGACTAACCACACTAAGCGGGGTCCCACTTTTCTTC.

The chain couples TRBV6-6 to TRBJ1-1; 10 bases match TRBD1. This CDR3 region has 14 residues. Germline V gene sequence: CDR1 MNHNY, CDR2 SVGAGI (reference sequence). V shed 8 bases and J 4 bases; nucleotides not matched to a gene: 7. The CDR3 bases are TGTGCCAGCTTACAGGGACAGGGGAGCACTGAAGCTTTCTTT. Its protein product is CASLQGQGSTEAFF.